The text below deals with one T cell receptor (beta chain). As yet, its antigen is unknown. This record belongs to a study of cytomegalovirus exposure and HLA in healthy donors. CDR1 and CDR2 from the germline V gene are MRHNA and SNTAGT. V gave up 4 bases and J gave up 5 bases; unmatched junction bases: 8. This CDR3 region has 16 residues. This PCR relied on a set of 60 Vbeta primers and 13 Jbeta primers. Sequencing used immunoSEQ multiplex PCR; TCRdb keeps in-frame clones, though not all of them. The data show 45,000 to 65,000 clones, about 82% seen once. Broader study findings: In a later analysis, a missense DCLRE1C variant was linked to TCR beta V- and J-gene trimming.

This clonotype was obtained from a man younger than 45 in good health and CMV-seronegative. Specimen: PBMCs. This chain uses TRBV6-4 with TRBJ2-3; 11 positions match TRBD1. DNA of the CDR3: TGTGCCAGCAGTGCGCACGGGACAGGGGGTGAAGATACGCAGTATTTT. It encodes CASSAHGTGGEDTQYF.